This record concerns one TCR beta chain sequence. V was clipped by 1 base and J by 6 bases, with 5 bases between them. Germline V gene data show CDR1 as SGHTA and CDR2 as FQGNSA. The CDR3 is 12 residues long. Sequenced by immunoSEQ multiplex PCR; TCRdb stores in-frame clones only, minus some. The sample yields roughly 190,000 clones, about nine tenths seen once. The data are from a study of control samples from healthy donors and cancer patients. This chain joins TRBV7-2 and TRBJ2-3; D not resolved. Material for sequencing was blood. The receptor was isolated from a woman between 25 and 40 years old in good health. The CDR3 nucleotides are TGTGCCAGCAGCTTAGTGGGCGATACGCAGTATTTT. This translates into CASSLVGDTQYF.